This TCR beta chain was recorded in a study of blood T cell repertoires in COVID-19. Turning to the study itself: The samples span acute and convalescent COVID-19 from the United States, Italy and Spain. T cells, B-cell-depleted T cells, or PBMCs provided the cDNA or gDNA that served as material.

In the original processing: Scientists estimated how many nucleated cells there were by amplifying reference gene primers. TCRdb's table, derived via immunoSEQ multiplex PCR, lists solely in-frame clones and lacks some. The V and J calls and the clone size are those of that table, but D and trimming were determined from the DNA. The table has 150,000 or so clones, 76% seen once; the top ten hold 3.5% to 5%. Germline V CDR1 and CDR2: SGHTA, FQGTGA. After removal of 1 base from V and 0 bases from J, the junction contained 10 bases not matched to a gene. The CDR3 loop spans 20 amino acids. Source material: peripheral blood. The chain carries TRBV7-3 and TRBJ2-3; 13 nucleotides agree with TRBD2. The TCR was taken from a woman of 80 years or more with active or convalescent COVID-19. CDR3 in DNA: TGTGCCAGCAGCTTAAATCGCCCGGGACTAGCGGGACCCAGCACAGATACGCAGTATTTT. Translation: CASSLNRPGLAGPSTDTQYF.